This T cell receptor (beta chain) originates from a study of T-cell reconstitution after alpha-beta-depleted transplantation in children. TCRbeta library preparation incorporated unique molecular identifiers. Each CDR3 protein gets one entry after TCRdb re-called the PCR reads with MiXCR. The sample carries fewer than 200,000 distinct CDR3 sequences, over 5.5% recorded once. Per the germline V gene, CDR1 is DFQATT and CDR2 is SNEGSKA (reference sequence). The CDR3 length is 12 residues. Trimming took off 6 bases at V and 7 bases at J, with 15 bases between the two ends. This clonotype was counted ten times or more.

This chain uses TRBV20-1 with TRBJ1-2; the D gene is possibly TRBD1 (6 bases). Source: PBMCs from the stem cell graft donor, taken from the stem cell graft. The clonotype originates from a human donor who donated a stem cell graft to a child with Wiskott-Aldrich syndrome. The CDR3 nucleotides are TGCAGTGCAACCGGGACAAGCCCTGGCTACACCTTC. It translates to CSATGTSPGYTF.